Listed below are T cell receptor beta chains from one sample, sequenced in a study of blood T cell repertoires in COVID-19. Assay used: immunoSEQ multiplex PCR; TCRdb lists only in-frame clones, some missing. This sample carries 150,000 to 200,000 clones, 85% to 90% of them seen once, and the ten largest clones take 3.5% to 4.5%. Sequencing input: peripheral blood. All receptors come from a human donor in a cohort sampled during active COVID-19. CDR3s include the opening cysteine and the closing phenylalanine or tryptophan. The D gene is left open where the match is weak. Where a row states a size, it is once, few, many or the class of an expanded clone; other rows omit it.

v_call	d_call	j_call	clone_size	cdr3_aa	cdr3_nt
TRBV6-5	.	TRBJ2-5	.	CASSYGGLETQYF	TGTGCCAGCAGTTACGGGGGCCTGGAGACCCAGTACTTC
TRBV4-3	TRBD1	TRBJ2-2	.	CASSQRGMGQSVGELFF	TGCGCCAGCAGTCAAAGAGGGATGGGACAGTCGGTCGGGGAGCTGTTTTTT
TRBV7-8	TRBD2	TRBJ2-3	.	CASSHGGAITDTQYF	TGTGCCAGCAGCCACGGGGGGGCAATCACAGATACGCAGTATTTT
TRBV19	.	TRBJ1-1	.	CASTIGKTHTEAFF	TGTGCCAGTACCATCGGGAAGACCCACACTGAAGCTTTCTTT
TRBV20-1	.	TRBJ2-7	.	CRAGRGNEQYF	TGCAGGGCGGGCAGGGGCAACGAGCAGTACTTC
TRBV7-2	TRBD1	TRBJ2-1	once	CASSPPTGTHEQFF	TGTGCCAGCAGCCCACCGACAGGGACCCATGAGCAGTTCTTC
TRBV27	.	TRBJ1-5	.	CASSLDWAGNQPQHF	TGTGCCAGCAGTTTGGATTGGGCAGGCAATCAGCCCCAGCATTTT
TRBV6-5	.	TRBJ1-1	.	CASSVRENTEAFF	TGTGCCAGCTCAGTCCGGGAGAACACTGAAGCTTTCTTT
TRBV11-2	.	TRBJ2-7	.	CASGKYEQYF	TGTGCCAGCGGCAAGTACGAGCAGTACTTC
TRBV18	.	TRBJ2-7	.	CASSPPDIPPYEQYF	TGTGCCAGCTCACCACCCGACATACCACCCTACGAGCAGTACTTC
TRBV28	.	TRBJ2-7	.	CASGRFAYEQYF	TGTGCCAGCGGCAGGTTCGCCTACGAGCAGTACTTC
TRBV21-1	.	TRBJ1-3	.	CASSKGPRGPGNTIYF	TGTGCCAGCAGCAAAGGTCCCAGGGGGCCTGGAAACACCATATATTTT
TRBV24-1	TRBD2	TRBJ2-2	.	CATSDPTSGRAGELFF	TGTGCCACCAGTGACCCGACTAGCGGGAGGGCCGGGGAGCTGTTTTTT
TRBV6-5	TRBD1	TRBJ2-3	.	CASTRDRGRWDTQYF	TGTGCCAGCACGCGGGACAGGGGGCGCTGGGATACGCAGTATTTT
TRBV30	.	TRBJ2-2	.	CAWSATRVAGELFF	TGTGCCTGGAGTGCTACCAGGGTGGCCGGGGAGCTGTTTTTT
TRBV7-8	.	TRBJ2-7	.	CASSLGGLTYEQYF	TGTGCCAGCAGCTTAGGTGGGCTCACCTACGAGCAGTACTTC
TRBV19	TRBD1	TRBJ1-1	.	CASIKPGTGLTEAFF	TGTGCCAGTATTAAACCAGGGACAGGGCTAACTGAAGCTTTCTTT
TRBV6-5	TRBD1	TRBJ2-7	.	CASRSRGQGFYEQYF	TGTGCCAGCAGAAGTAGGGGACAGGGTTTTTACGAGCAGTACTTC
TRBV30	.	TRBJ1-2	.	CAWSVLSGGGYGYTF	TGTGCCTGGAGTGTACTCTCGGGGGGAGGCTATGGCTACACCTTC
TRBV2	TRBD1	TRBJ2-7	.	CASSEGDRRNYEQYF	TGTGCCAGCAGTGAGGGGGACAGAAGGAACTACGAGCAGTACTTC
TRBV4-1	.	TRBJ2-7	few	CASSQQVNYEQYF	TGCGCCAGCAGCCAACAGGTAAACTACGAGCAGTACTTC
TRBV12-5	TRBD1	TRBJ2-7	.	CASGLRTGGEGYEQYF	TGTGCTAGTGGTTTGCGGACAGGGGGCGAGGGGTACGAGCAGTACTTC
TRBV24-1	.	TRBJ1-2	.	CATSGGANYGYTF	TGTGCCACCAGTGGCGGCGCTAACTATGGCTACACCTTC
TRBV18	.	TRBJ1-1	few	CASSPRRKENTEAFF	TGTGCCAGCTCACCAAGGCGGAAGGAGAACACTGAAGCTTTCTTT
TRBV6-6	.	TRBJ2-2	.	CALGTGQRELFF	TGTGCCCTAGGGACCGGACAGAGGGAGCTGTTTTTT
TRBV9	TRBD2	TRBJ2-5	.	CASSVGPGTSGETQYF	TGTGCCAGCAGCGTCGGGCCCGGGACTAGCGGAGAGACCCAGTACTTC
TRBV7-2	TRBD2	TRBJ2-5	.	CASSSGLAGGETQYF	TGTGCCAGCAGCTCGGGACTAGCGGGGGGAGAGACCCAGTACTTC
TRBV6-6	.	TRBJ2-7	.	CASSDSTYEQYF	TGTGCCAGCAGTGACAGCACCTACGAGCAGTACTTC
TRBV5-1	TRBD2	TRBJ2-5	.	CASSLGPPGGETQYF	TGCGCCAGCAGCTTGGGGCCCCCCGGGGGGGAGACCCAGTACTTC
TRBV4-3	TRBD2	TRBJ2-5	.	CASSQERGGQETQYF	TGCGCCAGCAGCCAAGAGCGGGGGGGCCAAGAGACCCAGTACTTC
TRBV7-6	.	TRBJ1-1	.	CASSPLGRNTEAFF	TGTGCCAGCAGCCCGCTGGGCCGGAACACTGAAGCTTTCTTT
TRBV6-2/TRBV6-3	.	TRBJ2-2	.	CASSYSRSGLGELFF	TGTGCCAGCAGTTACTCGAGAAGCGGGCTAGGGGAGCTGTTTTTT
TRBV25-1	.	TRBJ1-6	.	CASSEEATGVYNSPLHF	TGTGCCAGCAGTGAAGAAGCTACGGGGGTATATAATTCACCCCTCCACTTT
TRBV6-5	.	TRBJ1-2	.	CASSRDSYGYTF	TGTGCCAGCAGTAGAGACAGCTATGGCTACACCTTC
TRBV6-6	.	TRBJ1-2	once	CASSYEDTASYGYTF	TGTGCCAGCAGTTACGAAGACACAGCCTCCTATGGCTACACCTTC
TRBV6-1	.	TRBJ1-6	.	CASSDQWGAGDNSPLHF	TGTGCCAGCAGTGATCAATGGGGAGCCGGGGATAATTCACCCCTCCACTTT
TRBV28	.	TRBJ1-2	once	CASSSPPGSYGYTF	TGTGCCAGCAGTTCCCCGCCAGGTTCCTATGGCTACACCTTC
TRBV2	TRBD2	TRBJ2-1	.	CASSGLAGNSYNEQFF	TGTGCCAGCAGTGGTCTAGCGGGGAACTCCTACAATGAGCAGTTCTTC
TRBV7-8	.	TRBJ2-2	.	CASSQNRGGWATGELFF	TGTGCCAGCAGCCAAAACCGAGGGGGTTGGGCCACCGGGGAGCTGTTTTTT
TRBV2	.	TRBJ2-3	.	CASSLDRTDTQYF	TGTGCCAGCAGTTTAGACAGAACAGATACGCAGTATTTT
TRBV5-6	.	TRBJ1-1	.	CASSLTGAEAFF	TGTGCCAGCAGCTTGACAGGTGCTGAAGCTTTCTTT
TRBV3-1/TRBV3-2	.	TRBJ1-3	.	CASSQELGGDLSGNTIYF	TGTGCCAGCAGCCAAGAACTTGGCGGGGACCTCTCTGGAAACACCATATATTTT
TRBV6-2/TRBV6-3	.	TRBJ1-5	.	CASSSTDLGNQPQHF	TGTGCCAGCAGCTCTACCGATTTGGGCAATCAGCCCCAGCATTTT
TRBV18	.	TRBJ2-3	.	CASSQQGLISGTQYF	TGTGCCAGCTCACAACAGGGTCTCATATCGGGTACGCAGTATTTT
TRBV9	.	TRBJ2-5	.	CATSPGDQETQYF	TGTGCCACCTCGCCCGGGGACCAAGAGACCCAGTACTTC
TRBV2	TRBD1	TRBJ2-7	.	CASRRDSASEQYF	TGTGCCAGCAGACGGGACAGTGCTTCCGAGCAGTACTTC
TRBV25-1	.	TRBJ1-1	.	CASSTGLDTEAFF	TGTGCCAGCAGTACAGGGTTAGACACTGAAGCTTTCTTT
TRBV5-6	TRBD1	TRBJ2-5	.	CASSLGGQGAGETQYF	TGTGCCAGCAGCTTGGGCGGTCAGGGGGCAGGGGAGACCCAGTACTTC
TRBV9	TRBD1	TRBJ1-1	.	CASSLGTGVKNTEAFF	TGTGCCAGCAGCCTAGGGACAGGGGTAAAGAACACTGAAGCTTTCTTT
TRBV3-1/TRBV3-2	.	TRBJ2-7	once	CASSPRGLGEQYF	TGTGCCAGCAGTCCTAGGGGTTTGGGCGAGCAGTACTTC
TRBV7-9	.	TRBJ1-2	.	CASSFGTSRGYTF	TGTGCCAGCAGCTTTGGGACTTCCCGAGGCTACACCTTC
TRBV12-3/TRBV12-4	.	TRBJ2-7	few	CASTSQGFYEQYF	TGTGCCAGCACATCTCAGGGTTTCTACGAGCAGTACTTC
TRBV3-1/TRBV3-2	TRBD2	TRBJ2-5	.	CASSRLAVQETQYF	TGTGCCAGCAGTAGACTAGCGGTCCAAGAGACCCAGTACTTC